What follows describes a single T cell receptor (beta chain). Its cognate antigen is unknown. The data are from a study of shared clonotypes between healthy human individuals. Study-level findings and limits: Of the naive CD4 clonotypes, about 5% were shared across four donors.

Replicate PCRs run on sorted subsets employed 200 ng DNA, approximately 30,000 T cell genomes. Clones were sequenced by immunoSEQ multiplex PCR, and TCRdb holds only the in-frame ones, with some missing. The table includes about 2 million clones, 95% detected once. Material for sequencing was naive CD4+ T cells sorted from blood. Subset specified: CD45RA+ positively selected. The sequence derives from a man aged 18 to 35 in good health.

CDR3: CAWRHDKELTGELFF. CDR3 DNA sequence: TGTGCCTGGAGACATGACAAGGAGTTGACCGGGGAGCTGTTTTTT. The J gene is TRBJ2-2, the V gene TRBV30; D not resolved. V lost 3 bases to trimming and J lost 5 bases, with 16 bases between them. The CDR3 sequence is 15 residues long. CDR1 is GTSNPN, CDR2 SVGIG, per germline (reference sequence).